These 15 T cell receptor beta chains originate from one sample sequenced in a study of blood T cell repertoires in COVID-19. The data were produced by immunoSEQ multiplex PCR, yet TCRdb's version contains in-frame clones alone and is incomplete. In the table there are 390,000 or so clones, under 85% of which are singletons. Sequenced sample: PBMCs or T cells enriched from blood (not recorded which). Source of these receptors: a woman aged 45 to 65 who had recovered from COVID-19.

CDR3 nucleotides: TGTGCCAGTAGTTCTGCAGGGGTAATCGCTTTCTTT. Amino acid sequence: CASSSAGVIAFF. This rearrangement joins TRBV19 to TRBJ1-1; D may be TRBD1 (6 bases). CDR3 size: 12 residues. Trimming left V 5 bases short and J 11 bases short, with 15 bases between. CDR1 is LNHDA, CDR2 SQIVND, per germline (reference sequence). Supplemented by reference TRBV19 and TRBJ1-1, the full variable domain reads DGGITQSPKYLFRKEGQNVTLSCEQNLNHDAMYWYRQDPGQGLRLIYYSQIVNDFQKGDIAEGYSVSREKKESFPLTVTSAQKNPTAFYLCASSSAGVIAFFGQGTRLTVV.

This clone showed up just a few times. This chain links TRBV29-1 with TRBJ2-5; the D gene is possibly TRBD2 (5 bases). Germline V gene lookup returns CDR1 SQVTM and CDR2 ANQGSEA. There are 14 residues in the CDR3. V lost 3 bases to trimming and J lost 7 bases, with 18 bases between them. CDR3 coding DNA: TGCAGCGTTGAGGGTTCGGGCGCCGGAGGGACCCAGTACTTC. This gives the protein CSVEGSGAGGTQYF.

The genes are TRBV6-5 and TRBJ1-1; tentatively, D is TRBD1 (5 bases). The CDR3 runs 14 residues. V shed 2 bases and J shed 7 bases, with 14 bases lying between them. The germline V gene encodes CDR1 MNHEY and CDR2 SVGAGI. CDR3 nucleotides: TGTGCCAGCAGTTACCCCGGGACGCGGGATGAAGCTTTCTTT. This translates into CASSYPGTRDEAFF.

This chain uses TRBV4-1 with TRBJ1-2; 8 nucleotides agree with TRBD1. This CDR3 is 17 amino acids long. Trimming cost V 5 bases and J 3 bases; bases outside gene matches: 14. Germline CDR1 MGHRA, CDR2 YSYEKL. The CDR3 DNA reads TGCGCCAGCAGCGCCGGACAGGGTTTCGGTTTCGACTATGGCTACACCTTC. This encodes CASSAGQGFGFDYGYTF.

CDR3 in amino acids: CASSQASNQPQHF. The CDR3, as DNA: TGTGCCAGCAGCCAGGCTAGCAATCAGCCCCAGCATTTT. J is TRBJ1-5 and V is TRBV3-1 (or the pseudogene TRBV3-2), with D unresolved. V was cut by 3 bases and J by 0 bases, with 3 bases left in between. Germline CDR1 LGHDT, CDR2 YNNKEL (reference sequence). This CDR3 has 13 amino acids.

This clone was seen only once. The chain is built from TRBV9 and TRBJ2-1, with TRBD2 matching over 12 bases. Trimming cost V 1 base and J 9 bases; bases outside gene matches: 5. CDR3 length: 15 residues. Per the germline V gene, CDR1 is SGDLS and CDR2 is YYNGEE. The DNA for the CDR3 is TGTGCCAGCAGCGTACTAGCGGGAGGGGGTGGTGAGCAGTTCTTC. As protein: CASSVLAGGGGEQFF.

The chain couples TRBV19 to TRBJ2-5; tentative D call: TRBD2 (6 bases). Germline values: CDR1 LNHDA, CDR2 SQIVND (reference sequence). V lost 6 bases and J 1 base, leaving 18 bases between the germline ends. This CDR3 comprises 16 residues. The CDR3 is CASRLGTLSSQETQYF. The CDR3 DNA sequence: TGTGCCAGTAGGTTGGGGACTCTTTCGTCCCAAGAGACCCAGTACTTC.

V is TRBV6-5 and J is TRBJ1-2, with D possibly TRBD1 on 6 matching bases. The CDR3 covers 13 residues. V lost 7 bases, J lost 2 bases, and 11 bases lay in between. Germline CDR1 and CDR2: MNHEY and SVGAGI. The CDR3 loop reads CASKDRKNYGYTF. The CDR3 nucleotides are TGTGCCAGCAAGGACAGAAAAAACTATGGCTACACCTTC.

The chain carries TRBV9 and TRBJ2-1; D unclear. Germline V gene data show CDR1 as SGDLS and CDR2 as YYNGEE. Trimming removed 0 bases at V and 6 bases at J, with 10 bases between. The CDR3 covers 14 residues. The CDR3 sequence: CASSVEAGSNEQFF. The CDR3, as DNA: TGTGCCAGCAGCGTAGAGGCCGGGTCCAATGAGCAGTTCTTC.

The chain joins TRBV15 to TRBJ1-2, with 9 bases matching TRBD1. CDR3 length: 14 residues. The germline V gene has CDR1 LNHNV and CDR2 YYDKDF (reference sequence). Trimming removed 4 bases from V and 5 bases from J; junction bases left unmatched: 5. The chain's CDR3 is CATSKGQGWYGYTF. CDR3 bases: TGTGCCACCAGCAAGGGACAGGGTTGGTATGGCTACACCTTC. Together with reference TRBV15 and TRBJ1-2, the CDR3 gives the full variable domain: DAMVIQNPRYQVTQFGKPVTLSCSQTLNHNVMYWYQQKSSQAPKLLFHYYDKDFNNEADTPDNFQSRRPNTSFCFLDIRSPGLGDTAMYLCATSKGQGWYGYTFGSGTRLTVV.

The J gene is TRBJ1-2, the V gene TRBV7-9; TRBD1 aligns across 8 bases. The CDR3 length is 14 residues. Trimming at V came to 1 base and at J to 4 bases, leaving 2 bases not matched to a gene. Germline loops: CDR1 SEHNR, CDR2 FQNEAQ (reference sequence). The CDR3 DNA sequence: TGTGCCAGCAGCTTAGGGGGACAGGCCTATGGCTACACCTTC. This gives the protein CASSLGGQAYGYTF.

V gene TRBV11-3 combines with J gene TRBJ2-2, with 8 bases that match TRBD2. Germline lookup yields CDR1 SGHNT and CDR2 YENEEA. The length of the CDR3 is 20 residues. Trimming cost V 2 bases and J 6 bases; bases outside gene matches: 20. The CDR3 sequence is CASSLSSILGGGSRAGELFF. CDR3 nucleotides: TGTGCCAGCAGCTTATCATCGATCTTGGGCGGGGGGAGTAGGGCCGGGGAGCTGTTTTTT. Complete variable domain (other parts from reference TRBV11-3 and TRBJ2-2): EAGVVQSPRYKIIEKKQPVAFWCNPISGHNTLYWYLQNLGQGPELLIRYENEEAVDDSQLPKDRFSAERLKGVDSTLKIQPAELGDSAVYLCASSLSSILGGGSRAGELFFGEGSRLTVL.

The rearrangement links TRBV30 to TRBJ2-5; no firm D call. The ends were cut back, 0 bases at V and 0 bases at J, with 8 bases in the middle. The germline V gene has CDR1 GTSNPN and CDR2 SVGIG (reference sequence). CDR3 length: 14 amino acids. The CDR3 bases are TGTGCCTGGAGTGTTAAACAGTACCAAGAGACCCAGTACTTC. It is translated as CAWSVKQYQETQYF.

This clone appeared a few times. This rearrangement joins TRBV25-1 to TRBJ1-2; 7 bases align to TRBD1. Germline assignment: CDR1 MGHDK and CDR2 SYGVNS. Trimming took 3 bases from V and 6 from J; bases not matched to a gene: 7. The CDR3 has 14 amino acids. CDR3 in DNA: TGTGCCAGCAGTGAGCCAGGGGGTAAGAATGGCTACACCTTC. It translates to CASSEPGGKNGYTF.

This chain connects TRBV5-8 to TRBJ2-1, with TRBD2 matching over 8 bases. Losses at the gene ends were 4 bases for V and 0 bases for J; bases not matched to a gene: 15. This CDR3 is built from 19 residues. Germline CDR1 reads SGHTS; CDR2 reads YDEGEE. This CDR3 is CASSPRGGKRGSSYNEQFF. CDR3 coding DNA: TGTGCCAGCAGCCCACGGGGTGGAAAGCGGGGGAGCTCCTACAATGAGCAGTTCTTC.